These 11 T cell receptor beta chains came from one sample sequenced in a study of blood T cell repertoires in COVID-19. The protocol was immunoSEQ multiplex PCR, while the TCRdb copy is restricted to in-frame clones and leaves out a portion. The table has approximately 170,000 clones, approximately 74% seen once. Sequencing used peripheral blood. The receptors originated from an elderly woman with acute or convalescent COVID-19.

This clone was recorded a few times. This sequence joins TRBV27 and TRBJ2-7; 7 nucleotides agree with TRBD1. CDR3 length: 14 residues. With V trimmed by 7 bases and J by 2 bases, 8 bases remained unmatched. The V gene's germline CDR1 is MNHEY and CDR2 SMNVEV (reference sequence). The CDR3 DNA reads as TGTGCCAGCACCGAACGGGACAGACCCTACGAGCAGTACTTC. It encodes CASTERDRPYEQYF.

This chain joins TRBV27 and TRBJ1-5, with D possibly matching TRBD1 (6 bases). Germline V gene sequence: CDR1 MNHEY, CDR2 SMNVEV (reference sequence). Trimming left V 5 bases short and J 3 bases short, with 14 bases between. The CDR3 is made up of 15 amino acids. CDR3 nucleotide sequence: TGTGCCAGCAGTCCGGTTGACAGGAACAATCAGCCCCAGCATTTT. Translated, it gives CASSPVDRNNQPQHF.

The chain recombines TRBV9 with TRBJ2-2; maybe TRBD1 (5 bases). Trimming took 3 bases from V and 6 from J, leaving 9 bases between them. From germline, CDR1 is SGDLS and CDR2 YYNGEE. The CDR3 runs to 13 residues. CDR3 sequence (DNA): TGTGCCAGCAGCGCTCAGGGCGCCGGGGAGCTGTTTTTT. Its translation is CASSAQGAGELFF.

This clone was found a few times. The chain combines TRBV25-1 with TRBJ2-1; the match to TRBD2 covers 7 bases. This CDR3 is 15 amino acids long. V lost 3 bases to trimming and J lost 8 bases; unmatched junction nucleotides: 10. The germline V gene has CDR1 MGHDK and CDR2 SYGVNS. The CDR3 region has the DNA TGTGCCAGCAGTGAGGGCGGGGAGGGGCGCGATGAGCAGTTCTTC. Translation gives CASSEGGEGRDEQFF.

V and J are TRBV18 and TRBJ2-3, with 10 bases lining up with TRBD2. After removal of 3 bases from V and 1 base from J, the junction contained 1 base not matched to a gene. This CDR3 is 15 amino acids long. CDR1 and CDR2 (germline): KGHSH, LQKENI. CDR3 sequence reads: CASSPGTSGTDTQYF. The CDR3 coding sequence is TGTGCCAGCTCACCCGGGACTAGCGGCACAGATACGCAGTATTTT.

Here the CDR3 reads CASSLGALNQPQHF. DNA for the CDR3: TGTGCCAGCAGCTTGGGGGCCCTCAATCAGCCCCAGCATTTT. This chain links TRBV7-9 with TRBJ1-5, with a weak D call TRBD1 (6 bases). This CDR3 spans 14 amino acids. Germline V gene lookup returns CDR1 SEHNR and CDR2 FQNEAQ (reference sequence). The V end was cut by 3 bases, the J end by 3 bases, with 9 bases between. Complete variable domain (other parts from reference TRBV7-9 and TRBJ1-5): DTGVSQNPRHKITKRGQNVTFRCDPISEHNRLYWYRQTLGQGPEFLTYFQNEAQLEKSRLLSDRFSAERPKGSFSTLEIQRTEQGDSAMYLCASSLGALNQPQHFGDGTRLSIL.

This sequence joins TRBV6-5 and TRBJ1-4, with D possibly TRBD1 on 5 matching bases. The CDR3 totals 14 residues. The germline gives CDR1 MNHEY, CDR2 SVGAGI. V lost 0 bases to trimming and J lost 8 bases, with 10 bases between them. CDR3 sequence: CASSYSPREEKLFF. The CDR3 bases are TGTGCCAGCAGTTACTCTCCCAGGGAAGAAAAACTGTTTTTT.

Written as DNA, the CDR3 is TGCGCCAGCAGCCATGCGGTCGTTAGCAATCAGCCCCAGCATTTT. It yields the protein CASSHAVVSNQPQHF. The chain employs TRBV4-3 and TRBJ1-5; no firm D call. CDR3 size: 15 residues. The V end lost 3 bases, the J end lost 0 bases, and 9 bases lay between the germline ends. Germline assignment: CDR1 LGHNA and CDR2 YSLEER.

V and J are TRBV27 and TRBJ2-7; 8 nucleotides match TRBD1. V gave up 8 bases and J gave up 4 bases; unmatched junction bases: 7. Germline values: CDR1 MNHEY, CDR2 SMNVEV (reference sequence). The length of the CDR3 is 13 residues. This chain's CDR3 is CASRTGLTYEQYF. The CDR3 nucleotides are TGTGCCAGCCGGACAGGGTTGACTTACGAGCAGTACTTC.

This chain uses TRBV7-9 with TRBJ2-3, with TRBD2 matching over 15 bases. Trimming cost V 0 bases and J 11 bases; bases outside gene matches: 3. Per the germline V gene, CDR1 is SEHNR and CDR2 is FQNEAQ (reference sequence). The length of the CDR3 is 15 residues. The DNA of the CDR3 is TGTGCCAGCAGCTTAGCCACGGGACTAGCGGGAGGGCAGTATTTT. Its translation: CASSLATGLAGGQYF.

V gene TRBV21-1 combines with J gene TRBJ2-7; TRBD2, the D gene given by the table, was not confirmed from the DNA. TRBV21-1 is labeled a pseudogene. The CDR3 loop spans 14 amino acids. The CDR3 loop is CASSNPSARYEQYF. The DNA of the CDR3 is TGTGCCAGCAGCAACCCTAGCGCTAGGTACGAGCAGTACTTC.